The 14 T cell receptor beta chains reported below all come from one sample, sequenced in a study of blood T cell repertoires in COVID-19. Sequencing was performed with immunoSEQ multiplex PCR; in TCRdb, only in-frame clones are kept and a portion is missing. The table has around 300,000 clones, 88% seen once; the top ten hold 2%. The sequencing sample was made of PBMCs or T cells enriched from blood (not recorded which). The receptors come from a woman aged 55-69 years in a cohort exposed to, infected with or recovered from COVID-19 (not recorded which).

The table lists this clone with a count of one. J is TRBJ2-5 and V is TRBV5-4; D is perhaps TRBD1 (7 bases). CDR1 is SGHNT and CDR2 is YYREEE in the germline V gene (reference sequence). The length of the CDR3 is 17 residues. The V and J ends lost 2 bases and 3 bases respectively, with 20 bases between them. The CDR3 loop reads CASSLGGPGGSKETQYF. The CDR3 DNA is TGTGCCAGCAGCTTAGGGGGTCCAGGGGGGTCCAAAGAGACCCAGTACTTC.

V and J are TRBV7-9 and TRBJ2-7; D possibly corresponds to TRBD1 (5 bases). This CDR3 has 14 residues. Trimming pared 5 bases from V and 0 bases from J, leaving 11 bases between. Germline CDR1 is SEHNR and CDR2 is FQNEAQ (reference sequence). The CDR3 DNA is TGTGCCAGCAGCGACCCAGGACACTCCTACGAGCAGTACTTC. Its translation: CASSDPGHSYEQYF.

The V gene is TRBV7-9, the J gene TRBJ1-6, with TRBD1 identical over 7 bases. The CDR3 length is 15 residues. The germline V gene has CDR1 SEHNR and CDR2 FQNEAQ (reference sequence). With V trimmed by 5 bases and J by 7 bases, 8 bases remained unmatched. Written as DNA, the CDR3 is TGTGCCAGCAGCCCCCGACAGGGTAAAAATTCACCCCTCCACTTT. Its translation: CASSPRQGKNSPLHF.

V is TRBV27 and J is TRBJ2-1; TRBD2 is a possible D gene (5 bases). Trimming took 2 bases from V and 6 from J, leaving 11 bases between them. Germline lookup yields CDR1 MNHEY and CDR2 SMNVEV (reference sequence). The CDR3 is 14 amino acids. CDR3 in amino acids: CASSLRLRGNEQFF. CDR3 nucleotides: TGTGCCAGCAGTTTAAGACTACGGGGCAATGAGCAGTTCTTC.

V usage is TRBV6-2 or TRBV6-3 and J usage is TRBJ2-2, with 8 bases aligning to TRBD1. J gave up 2 bases and V 0 bases, and 5 bases lay outside the gene matches. The CDR3 loop spans 17 amino acids. Germline CDR1 MNHEY, CDR2 SVGEGT. CDR3 DNA: TGTGCCAGCAGTTACTCCACGGACAGGGTAAACACCGGGGAGCTGTTTTTT. This sequence encodes CASSYSTDRVNTGELFF.

This clone was counted a few times. The chain carries TRBV5-4 and TRBJ2-7; TRBD1 might be the D (6 bases). This CDR3 spans 15 amino acids. Germline V CDR1 and CDR2: SGHNT, YYREEE (reference sequence). Trimming shortened V by 4 bases and J by 3 bases, and 17 bases separated the two germline ends. The CDR3 spells CASSRTGSVRYEQYF. DNA of the CDR3: TGTGCCAGCAGCCGTACAGGGTCCGTACGCTACGAGCAGTACTTC.

This chain joins TRBV7-2 and TRBJ1-1; D call uncertain. V was cut by 2 bases and J by 3 bases, with 7 bases left in between. The CDR3 is made up of 13 amino acids. The germline CDR1 and CDR2 sequences are SGHTA and FQGNSA. The DNA of the CDR3 is TGTGCCAGCAGCTTAATGAGGGACACTGAAGCTTTCTTT. It yields the protein CASSLMRDTEAFF.

This clone turned up a few times. The J gene is TRBJ2-3, the V gene TRBV5-1, with 8 positions matching TRBD2. Unmatched junction bases numbered 11, after V lost 0 bases and J lost 5 bases. CDR1 SGHRS and CDR2 YFSETQ come from the germline V gene. CDR3 size: 17 residues. The CDR3 coding sequence is TGCGCCAGCAGCTTGGGTATCCGGGAGGGCCATGTAGATACGCAGTATTTT. This gives the protein CASSLGIREGHVDTQYF.

The chain joins TRBV5-1 to TRBJ2-7, with D perhaps matching TRBD1 (7 bases). V lost 0 bases, J lost 0 bases, and 16 bases lay in between. Germline assignment: CDR1 SGHRS and CDR2 YFSETQ. The CDR3 is 17 amino acids. CDR3 protein: CASSLGLQGTGSYEQYF. The CDR3 bases are TGCGCCAGCAGCTTGGGCCTACAGGGGACTGGCTCCTACGAGCAGTACTTC.

V gene TRBV11-2 combines with J gene TRBJ2-1, with 12 bases identical to TRBD2. J gave up 13 bases and V 5 bases, and 12 bases lay outside the gene matches. This CDR3 comprises 15 residues. Per the germline V gene, CDR1 is SGHAT and CDR2 is FQNNGV. CDR3: CASSVRLAGVVEQFF. The CDR3 DNA sequence: TGTGCCAGCAGCGTCCGACTAGCGGGAGTAGTCGAACAGTTCTTC.

The gene calls are TRBV21-1 and TRBJ2-4; TRBD2 is the table's D call, not checked against the DNA. TRBV21-1 is a pseudogene. There are 21 residues in the CDR3. CDR3 amino acids: CASSTVMGRAFAGDSKNIQYF. CDR3 bases: TGTGCCAGCAGCACGGTTATGGGCAGGGCGTTCGCGGGAGACTCCAAAAACATTCAGTACTTC.

The chain employs TRBV6-2 or TRBV6-3 and TRBJ2-7, with 15 bases fitting TRBD2. The CDR3 length is 18 residues. The junction had 10 bases not matched to a gene; V was cut back by 6 bases and J by 1 base. Germline lookup yields CDR1 MNHEY and CDR2 SVGEGT. CDR3 loop: CASSGGLAGGRASYEQYF. Written as DNA, the CDR3 is TGTGCCAGCAGCGGGGGACTAGCGGGAGGCCGCGCGTCCTACGAGCAGTACTTC.

The chain links TRBV6-1 to TRBJ2-1; the D gene is possibly TRBD1 (6 bases). This CDR3 contains 12 residues. V lost 2 bases and J 12 bases, leaving 11 bases between the germline ends. The germline CDR1 and CDR2 sequences are MNHNS and SASEGT. The CDR3 DNA reads TGTGCCAGCAGTGAACACAGGGTGGGGCAGTTCTTC. Amino acids: CASSEHRVGQFF.

V usage is TRBV27 and J usage is TRBJ2-6; TRBD1 is a possible D gene (6 bases). The CDR3 is made up of 15 amino acids. V was cut by 6 bases and J by 4 bases, with 13 bases left in between. The germline V gene has CDR1 MNHEY and CDR2 SMNVEV (reference sequence). In DNA form, the CDR3 reads TGTGCCAGCAGGGGGGCAGGGCGGGGGGCCAACGTCCTGACTTTC. Its translation is CASRGAGRGANVLTF.